A single TCR beta chain is shown here with its context. The antigen remains unidentified. This sample is drawn from a study of cytomegalovirus exposure and HLA in healthy donors. Overall study findings and caveats: In a later analysis, HLA-associated beta chains showed higher expansion and lower generation probabilities than comparable chains. It was only CMV serostatus that was available as immune exposure information. Some public TCRs appeared in many individuals, while most sequences were rare. A few chains linked to CMV were shown in vitro to be specific for CMV antigens.

The PCR was carried out with 60 Vbeta primers and 13 Jbeta primers. Produced via immunoSEQ multiplex PCR; TCRdb's table is partial and in-frame only. The repertoire holds over 150,000 clones, with 75% to 90% as singletons. CDR1 is SGHRS, CDR2 YFSETQ, per germline. There are 15 residues in the CDR3. Trimming cost V 0 bases and J 5 bases; bases outside gene matches: 7. The rearrangement links TRBV5-1 to TRBJ1-1; 7 bases map to TRBD1. The TCR was taken from a boy younger than 18 in good health and CMV-seronegative. Sequenced input: PBMCs. CDR3 in DNA: TGCGCCAGCAGCTTGGCCCAGGGGGGTGGAACTGAAGCTTTCTTT. This sequence encodes CASSLAQGGGTEAFF.